One and the same sample provided the 8 T cell receptor beta chains below, sequenced in a study of CD8+CD57+ T cells in acquired aplastic anemia. Patients picked for sequencing had shown CD8+CD57+ cell expansion detected by flow cytometry. For CDR3 and TCR beta VDJ profiling, genomic DNA was the template used. TCRdb called the reads again in MiXCR, with one record for every CDR3 protein. The repertoire consists of some 180,000 distinct CDR3 sequences, with less than 65% occurring once and the leading ten covering approximately 40%. Material for sequencing was sorted CD4+, CD8+, or CD8+CD57+ T cells (not recorded which) from PBMCs. Receptors were obtained from a human donor with aplastic anemia.

This clonotype was detected only a few times. This chain uses TRBV20-1 with TRBJ2-7; 7 nucleotides line up with TRBD1. With V trimmed by 2 bases and J by 2 bases, 3 bases remained unmatched. Germline V gene lookup returns CDR1 DFQATT and CDR2 SNEGSKA (reference sequence). The CDR3 length is 13 residues. As DNA, the CDR3 is TGCAGTGCTAGACGGGACAGAGCCTACGAGCAGTACTTC. Its protein is CSARRDRAYEQYF.

This clonotype was seen repeatedly, ten times or more. V usage is TRBV2 and J usage is TRBJ2-7; a weak D match, TRBD2 (6 bases). V was shortened by 8 bases and J by 2 bases, with 13 bases between the two germline ends. Germline V gene lookup returns CDR1 SNHLY and CDR2 FYNNEI. CDR3 length: 13 amino acids. The CDR3 nucleotides read TGTGCCAGCGCGGCGGGGAGAACCTACGAGCAGTACTTC. Residues: CASAAGRTYEQYF.

This clonotype was picked up a small number of times. V gene TRBV27 combines with J gene TRBJ2-7; a weak D match, TRBD2 (6 bases). Germline V CDR1 and CDR2: MNHEY, SMNVEV (reference sequence). The CDR3 is made up of 14 amino acids. V shed 3 bases and J shed 2 bases, with 11 bases lying between them. Here the CDR3 DNA reads TGTGCCAGCAGTTTCGCGGGACGGACCTACGAGCAGTACTTC. Its translation: CASSFAGRTYEQYF.

The chain couples TRBV7-9 to TRBJ2-2; TRBD2 might be the D (5 bases). Trimming shortened V by 5 bases and J by 5 bases, and 21 bases separated the two germline ends. In germline, CDR1 is SEHNR, CDR2 FQNEAQ (reference sequence). This CDR3 spans 17 amino acids. CDR3 region: CASSLNSPGLGTGELFF. CDR3 bases: TGTGCCAGCAGCCTCAACTCCCCCGGACTGGGAACCGGGGAGCTGTTTTTT.

As concerns this clonotype: Relative to the germline gene, one junction end is altered; a read error may explain this. This chain connects TRBV4-2 to TRBJ1-2; D perhaps matches TRBD1 (5 bases). The germline gives CDR1 LGHNA, CDR2 YNFKEQ. The CDR3 has 16 residues. CDR3 sequence reads: CTSSQDNVGAVEGYTF. The CDR3, as DNA: TGTACCAGCAGCCAAGATAACGTCGGGGCGGTCGAGGGCTACACCTTC.

This sequence joins TRBV20-1 and TRBJ2-2; 7 bases match TRBD2. The CDR3 has 14 amino acids. Looked up from germline, CDR1 is DFQATT and CDR2 is SNEGSKA (reference sequence). With 4 bases clipped from V and 4 bases from J, the junction kept 6 bases outside the gene matches. In DNA, the CDR3 is TGCAGTGCTACCAGCGGGGCTATCACCGGGGAGCTGTTTTTT. Protein product: CSATSGAITGELFF.

This clonotype was counted many times. This chain joins TRBV12-3 or TRBV12-4 and TRBJ1-4, with D possibly TRBD1 on 6 matching bases. This CDR3 has 14 amino acids. Trimming pared 6 bases from V and 7 bases from J, leaving 15 bases between. The CDR3 reads CASRVTGFGEKLFF. The CDR3 DNA is TGTGCCAGCAGAGTAACAGGGTTTGGTGAAAAACTGTTTTTT.

The V call is TRBV5-1, the J call TRBJ1-2; possible D gene TRBD1, 5 bases. Per germline, CDR1 SGHRS and CDR2 YFSETQ. CDR3 size: 15 residues. The V and J ends lost 0 bases and 3 bases respectively, with 12 bases between them. The CDR3 here is CASSLATGDHYGYTF. DNA for the CDR3: TGCGCCAGCAGCTTGGCCACGGGGGACCACTATGGCTACACCTTC.